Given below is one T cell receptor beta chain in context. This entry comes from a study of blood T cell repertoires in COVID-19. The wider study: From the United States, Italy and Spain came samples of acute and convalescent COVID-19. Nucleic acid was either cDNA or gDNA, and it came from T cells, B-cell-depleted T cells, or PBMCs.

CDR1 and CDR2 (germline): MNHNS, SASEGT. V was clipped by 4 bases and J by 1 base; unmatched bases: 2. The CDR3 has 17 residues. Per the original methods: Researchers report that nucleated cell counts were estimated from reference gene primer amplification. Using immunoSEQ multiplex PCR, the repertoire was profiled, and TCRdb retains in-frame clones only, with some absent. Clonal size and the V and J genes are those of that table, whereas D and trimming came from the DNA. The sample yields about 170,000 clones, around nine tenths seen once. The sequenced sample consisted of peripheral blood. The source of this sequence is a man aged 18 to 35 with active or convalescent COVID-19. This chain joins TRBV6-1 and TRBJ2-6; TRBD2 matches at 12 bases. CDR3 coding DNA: TGTGCCAGCAGTGGACTAGCGGGAGAATCTGGGGCCAACGTCCTGACTTTC. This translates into CASSGLAGESGANVLTF.